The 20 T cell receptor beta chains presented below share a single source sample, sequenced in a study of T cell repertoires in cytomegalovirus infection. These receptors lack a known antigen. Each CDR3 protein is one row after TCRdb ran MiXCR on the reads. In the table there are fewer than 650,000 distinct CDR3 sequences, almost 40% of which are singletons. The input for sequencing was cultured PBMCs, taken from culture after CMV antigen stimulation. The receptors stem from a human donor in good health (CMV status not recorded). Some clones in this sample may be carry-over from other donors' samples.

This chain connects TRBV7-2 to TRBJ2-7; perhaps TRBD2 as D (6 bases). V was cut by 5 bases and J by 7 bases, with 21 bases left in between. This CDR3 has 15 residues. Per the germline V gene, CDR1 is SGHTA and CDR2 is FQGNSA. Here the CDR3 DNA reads TGTGCCAGCAGCCAGTTCACGGGAGTGACACGTGAGCAGTACTTC. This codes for CASSQFTGVTREQYF.

The CDR3 protein is CSGDGGSTDTQYF. For the CDR3, the DNA is TGCAGCGGCGACGGGGGATCCACAGATACGCAGTATTTT. This sequence joins TRBV29-1 and TRBJ2-3, with TRBD2 as a possible D gene (6 bases). Germline-derived CDR1 and CDR2 are SQVTM and ANQGSEA. Trimming stripped 7 bases from V and 2 bases from J, with 13 bases between. This CDR3 is built from 13 residues.

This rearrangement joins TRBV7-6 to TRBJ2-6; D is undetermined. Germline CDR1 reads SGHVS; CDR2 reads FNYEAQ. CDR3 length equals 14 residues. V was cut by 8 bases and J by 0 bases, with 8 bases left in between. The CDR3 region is CASGSGSGANVLTF. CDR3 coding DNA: TGTGCCAGCGGATCCGGCTCTGGGGCCAACGTCCTGACTTTC.

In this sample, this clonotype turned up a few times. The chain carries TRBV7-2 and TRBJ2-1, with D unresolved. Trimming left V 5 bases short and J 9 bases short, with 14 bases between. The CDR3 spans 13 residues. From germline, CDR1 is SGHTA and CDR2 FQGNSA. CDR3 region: CASSLRTGSEQFF. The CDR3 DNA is TGTGCCAGCAGCCTACGGACGGGCAGTGAGCAGTTCTTC.

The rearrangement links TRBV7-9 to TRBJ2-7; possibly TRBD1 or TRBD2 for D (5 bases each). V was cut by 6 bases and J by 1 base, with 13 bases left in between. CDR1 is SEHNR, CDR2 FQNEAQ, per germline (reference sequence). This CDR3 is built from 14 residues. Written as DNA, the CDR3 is TGTGCCAGCAGACTAGATTCAGGGTCCTACGAGCAGTACTTC. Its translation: CASRLDSGSYEQYF.

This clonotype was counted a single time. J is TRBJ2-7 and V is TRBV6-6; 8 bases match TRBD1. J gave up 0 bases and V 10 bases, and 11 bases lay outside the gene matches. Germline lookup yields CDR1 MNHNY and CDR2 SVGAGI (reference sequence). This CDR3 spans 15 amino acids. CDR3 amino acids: CATRTGTGNSYEQYF. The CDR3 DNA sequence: TGTGCCACCAGGACTGGGACAGGAAACTCCTACGAGCAGTACTTC.

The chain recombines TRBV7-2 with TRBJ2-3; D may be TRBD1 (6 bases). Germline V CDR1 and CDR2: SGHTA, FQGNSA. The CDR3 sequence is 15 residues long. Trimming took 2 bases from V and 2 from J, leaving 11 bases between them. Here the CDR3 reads CASSLRAGATDTQYF. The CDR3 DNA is TGTGCCAGCAGCTTAAGGGCAGGGGCCACAGATACGCAGTATTTT. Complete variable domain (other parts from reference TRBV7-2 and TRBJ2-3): GAGVSQSPSNKVTEKGKDVELRCDPISGHTALYWYRQSLGQGLEFLIYFQGNSAPDKSGLPSDRFSAERTGGSVSTLTIQRTQQEDSAVYLCASSLRAGATDTQYFGPGTRLTVL.

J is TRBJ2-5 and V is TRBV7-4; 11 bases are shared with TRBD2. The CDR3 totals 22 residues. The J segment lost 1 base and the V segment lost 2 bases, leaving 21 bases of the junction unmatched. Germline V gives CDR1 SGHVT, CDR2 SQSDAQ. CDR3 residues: CASSLPHPVGGPGTSGQETQYF. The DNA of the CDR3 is TGTGCCAGCAGCTTACCACACCCCGTCGGAGGACCCGGGACTAGCGGCCAAGAGACCCAGTACTTC.

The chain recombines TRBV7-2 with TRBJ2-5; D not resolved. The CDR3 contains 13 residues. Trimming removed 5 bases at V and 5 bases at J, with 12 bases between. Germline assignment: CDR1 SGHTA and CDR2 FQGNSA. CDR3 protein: CASSPDPRETQYF. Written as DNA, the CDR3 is TGTGCCAGCAGCCCAGACCCGCGGGAGACCCAGTACTTC.

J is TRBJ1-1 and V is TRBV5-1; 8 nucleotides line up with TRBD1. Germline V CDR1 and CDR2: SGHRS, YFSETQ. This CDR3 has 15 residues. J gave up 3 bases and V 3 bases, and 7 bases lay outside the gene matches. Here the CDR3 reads CASSSGQTGDTEAFF. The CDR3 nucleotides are TGCGCCAGCAGCTCAGGACAGACAGGGGACACTGAAGCTTTCTTT. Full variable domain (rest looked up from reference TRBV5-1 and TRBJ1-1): KAGVTQTPRYLIKTRGQQVTLSCSPISGHRSVSWYQQTPGQGLQFLFEYFSETQRNKGNFPGRFSGRQFSNSRSEMNVSTLELGDSALYLCASSSGQTGDTEAFFGQGTRLTVV.

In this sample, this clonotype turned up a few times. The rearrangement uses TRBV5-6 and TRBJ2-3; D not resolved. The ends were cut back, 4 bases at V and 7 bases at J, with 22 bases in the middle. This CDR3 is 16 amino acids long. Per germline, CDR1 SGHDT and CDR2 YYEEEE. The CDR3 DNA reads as TGTGCCAGCAGCATCGTCGGGCCCAGGATCAAACATACGCAGTATTTT. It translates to CASSIVGPRIKHTQYF.

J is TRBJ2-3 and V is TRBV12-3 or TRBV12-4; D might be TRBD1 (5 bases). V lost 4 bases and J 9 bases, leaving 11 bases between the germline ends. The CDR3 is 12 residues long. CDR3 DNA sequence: TGTGCCAGCAGTTCCCAGGGAAGGACGCAGTATTTT. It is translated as CASSSQGRTQYF.

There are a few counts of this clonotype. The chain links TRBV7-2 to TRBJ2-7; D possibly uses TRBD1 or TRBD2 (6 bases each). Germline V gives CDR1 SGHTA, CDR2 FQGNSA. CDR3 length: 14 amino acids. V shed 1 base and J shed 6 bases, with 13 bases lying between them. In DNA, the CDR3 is TGTGCCAGCAGCTTAGGAGGGGGGACATCCGAGCAGTACTTC. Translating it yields CASSLGGGTSEQYF.

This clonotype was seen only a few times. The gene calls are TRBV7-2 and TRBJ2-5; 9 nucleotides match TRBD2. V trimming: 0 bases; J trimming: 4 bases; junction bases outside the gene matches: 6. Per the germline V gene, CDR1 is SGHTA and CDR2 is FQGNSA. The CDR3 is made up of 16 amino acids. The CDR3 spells CASSLAPFSGRETQYF. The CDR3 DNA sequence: TGTGCCAGCAGCTTAGCCCCCTTTAGCGGGAGAGAGACCCAGTACTTC.

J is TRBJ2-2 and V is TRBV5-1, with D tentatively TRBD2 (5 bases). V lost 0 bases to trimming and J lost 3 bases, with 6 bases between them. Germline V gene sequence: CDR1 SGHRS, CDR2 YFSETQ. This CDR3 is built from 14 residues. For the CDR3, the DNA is TGCGCCAGCAGCTTGGGGGAGTACACCGGGGAGCTGTTTTTT. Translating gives CASSLGEYTGELFF.

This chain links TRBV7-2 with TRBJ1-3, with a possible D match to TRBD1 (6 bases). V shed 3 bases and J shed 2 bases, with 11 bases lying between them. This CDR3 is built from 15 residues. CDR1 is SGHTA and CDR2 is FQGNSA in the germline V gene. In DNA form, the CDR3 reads TGTGCCAGCAGCTTTTCGGGGGGCCCTGGAAACACCATATATTTT. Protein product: CASSFSGGPGNTIYF.

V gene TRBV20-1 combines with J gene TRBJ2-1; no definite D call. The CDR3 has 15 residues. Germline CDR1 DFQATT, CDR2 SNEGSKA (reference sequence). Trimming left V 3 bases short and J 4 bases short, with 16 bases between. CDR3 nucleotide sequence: TGCAGTGCTAGTGACCCTCGCGGAGATTACAATGAGCAGTTCTTC. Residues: CSASDPRGDYNEQFF.

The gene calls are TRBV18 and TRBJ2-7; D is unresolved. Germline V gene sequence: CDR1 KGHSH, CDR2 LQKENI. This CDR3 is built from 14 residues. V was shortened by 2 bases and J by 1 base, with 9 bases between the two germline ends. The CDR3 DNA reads TGTGCCAGCTCACCATACCCAGAGTCCTACGAGCAGTACTTC. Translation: CASSPYPESYEQYF.

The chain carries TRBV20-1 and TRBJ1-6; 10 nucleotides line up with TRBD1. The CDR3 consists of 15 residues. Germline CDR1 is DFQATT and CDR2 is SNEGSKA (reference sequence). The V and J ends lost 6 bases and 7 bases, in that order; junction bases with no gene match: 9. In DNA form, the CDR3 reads TGCAGTGCCCAAGTAGGGGGACAGGGGAATTCACCCCTCCACTTT. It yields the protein CSAQVGGQGNSPLHF.

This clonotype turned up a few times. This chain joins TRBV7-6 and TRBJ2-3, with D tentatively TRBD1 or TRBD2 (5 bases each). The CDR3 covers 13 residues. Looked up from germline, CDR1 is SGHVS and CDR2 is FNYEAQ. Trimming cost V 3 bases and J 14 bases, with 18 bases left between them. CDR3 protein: CASSFLGDGGLYF. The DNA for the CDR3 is TGTGCCAGCAGCTTTCTAGGTGATGGGGGTCTGTATTTT. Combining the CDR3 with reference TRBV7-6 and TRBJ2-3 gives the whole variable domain GAGVSQSPRYKVTKRGQDVALRCDPISGHVSLYWYRQALGQGPEFLTYFNYEAQQDKSGLPNDRFSAERPEGSISTLTIQRTEQRDSAMYRCASSFLGDGGLYFGPGTRLTVL.